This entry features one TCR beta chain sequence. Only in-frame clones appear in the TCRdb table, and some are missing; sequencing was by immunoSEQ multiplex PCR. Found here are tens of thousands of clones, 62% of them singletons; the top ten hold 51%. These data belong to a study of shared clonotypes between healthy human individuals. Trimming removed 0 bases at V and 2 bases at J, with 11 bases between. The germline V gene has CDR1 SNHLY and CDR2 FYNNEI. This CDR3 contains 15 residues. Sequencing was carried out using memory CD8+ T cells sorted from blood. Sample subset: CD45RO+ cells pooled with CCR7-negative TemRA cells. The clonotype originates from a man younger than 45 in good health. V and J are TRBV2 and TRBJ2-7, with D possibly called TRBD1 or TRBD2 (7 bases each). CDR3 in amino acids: CASSEAAGQPYEQYF. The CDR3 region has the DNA TGTGCCAGCAGTGAAGCAGCGGGACAGCCCTACGAGCAGTACTTC.